Listed below are T cell receptor beta chains from one sample, sequenced in a study of cytomegalovirus exposure and HLA in healthy donors. Profiling relied on immunoSEQ multiplex PCR, and the TCRdb table lists in-frame clones only, not all of them. The sample lists under 130,000 clones; 65% to 80% were seen once. The sample consisted of PBMCs. These receptors came from a male donor in good health and CMV-seronegative. The CDR3 runs from the conserved cysteine through the conserved F or W. A D gene is named only where the DNA matches it firmly. Clone sizes are given selectively: once, few, many, or a class where the clone is expanded.

clone size | J gene | D gene | V gene | CDR3 protein | CDR3 DNA
once | TRBJ2-3 | TRBD2 | TRBV30 | CAWRAPASGITQYF | TGTGCCTGGAGGGCCCCGGCTAGCGGGATCACGCAGTATTTT
NA | TRBJ2-3 | TRBD1 | TRBV28 | CASSPDRAADTQYF | TGTGCCAGCAGCCCGGACAGGGCTGCGGATACGCAGTATTTT
NA | TRBJ2-2 | NA | TRBV9 | CASSVGGAGELFF | TGTGCCAGCAGCGTAGGAGGTGCCGGGGAGCTGTTTTTT
NA | TRBJ2-7 | TRBD2 | TRBV6-1 | CASRLAGGFYEQYF | TGTGCCAGCAGGCTAGCGGGAGGGTTCTACGAGCAGTACTTC
NA | TRBJ1-2 | TRBD1 | TRBV28 | CASSFYLTGQRGYTF | TGTGCCAGCAGTTTTTATTTGACAGGGCAGAGGGGCTACACCTTC
NA | TRBJ1-5 | NA | TRBV18 | CASSPVHGGDQPQHF | TGTGCCAGCTCACCGGTTCACGGGGGGGATCAGCCCCAGCATTTT
once | TRBJ2-1 | TRBD2 | TRBV5-6 | CASSSSSGNNEQFF | TGTGCCAGCAGCTCTTCTAGCGGAAACAATGAGCAGTTCTTC
NA | TRBJ1-6 | TRBD1 | TRBV6-5 | CASSSQGARSPLHF | TGTGCCAGCAGTTCCCAGGGGGCGCGGTCACCCCTCCACTTT
few | TRBJ2-7 | NA | TRBV7-2 | CASSLNNGGAAFLYEQYF | TGTGCCAGCAGCCTAAACAATGGCGGGGCGGCGTTCCTTTACGAGCAGTACTTC
NA | TRBJ2-7 | TRBD2 | TRBV4-1 | CASSHRTSGSYEQYF | TGCGCCAGCAGCCACCGGACTAGCGGGAGCTACGAGCAGTACTTC
NA | TRBJ1-1 | NA | TRBV28 | CASSPTGRRTEAFF | TGTGCCAGCAGTCCAACAGGGCGGAGGACTGAAGCTTTCTTT
NA | TRBJ2-7 | NA | TRBV29-1 | CSVEEGSTYEQYF | TGCAGCGTTGAAGAGGGCAGTACCTACGAGCAGTACTTC
NA | TRBJ1-2 | TRBD1 | TRBV28 | CASSLSDRVNGYTF | TGTGCCAGCAGTTTATCGGACAGGGTAAATGGCTACACCTTC
NA | TRBJ2-1 | TRBD2 | TRBV4-1 | CASSPGLGLGEQFF | TGCGCCAGCAGCCCAGGACTAGGGCTGGGGGAGCAGTTCTTC
NA | TRBJ2-3 | NA | TRBV7-2 | CASSPQITRFTDTQYF | TGTGCCAGCAGTCCGCAAATCACTAGATTCACAGATACGCAGTATTTT
NA | TRBJ2-1 | NA | TRBV5-5 | CASSVRDSSYNEQFF | TGTGCCAGCAGCGTGAGGGATAGCTCCTACAATGAGCAGTTCTTC
NA | TRBJ1-5 | TRBD1 | TRBV7-2 | CASSSGQGAYGGQPQHF | TGTGCCAGCAGCTCCGGACAGGGCGCCTATGGGGGTCAGCCCCAGCATTTT
NA | TRBJ1-2 | NA | TRBV25-1 | CASSEARTAGYYGYTF | TGTGCCAGCAGTGAAGCCCGGACAGCCGGATACTATGGCTACACCTTC
NA | TRBJ2-1 | NA | TRBV28 | CASSSTTNEQFF | TGTGCCAGCAGTTCCACGACTAATGAGCAGTTCTTC
NA | TRBJ2-7 | NA | TRBV5-6 | CASSLFGAGAPYEQYF | TGTGCCAGCAGCTTATTCGGGGCGGGGGCCCCCTACGAGCAGTACTTC
NA | TRBJ2-5 | TRBD2 | TRBV9 | CASSVRLAGGGETQYF | TGTGCCAGCAGCGTAAGACTAGCGGGAGGAGGGGAGACCCAGTACTTC
once | TRBJ2-2 | NA | TRBV5-1 | CASTYTVNTGELFF | TGCGCCAGCACATATACAGTTAACACCGGGGAGCTGTTTTTT
once | TRBJ2-7 | NA | TRBV21-1 | CASSKLLREGHEQYF | TGTGCCAGCAGCAAACTTTTGCGGGAGGGCCACGAGCAGTACTTC
once | TRBJ1-1 | NA | TRBV7-3 | CASSFQGLDTEAFF | TGTGCCAGCAGTTTCCAGGGGCTGGACACTGAAGCTTTCTTT
few | TRBJ2-3 | TRBD2 | TRBV6-1 | CASSEGGHTDTQYF | TGTGCCAGCAGTGAGGGAGGGCACACAGATACGCAGTATTTT
NA | TRBJ2-1 | TRBD2 | TRBV27 | CASRGLAGGGEQFF | TGTGCCAGCAGAGGACTAGCGGGAGGTGGTGAGCAGTTCTTC
once | TRBJ2-7 | TRBD1 | TRBV28 | CASHDRGPYEQYF | TGTGCCAGCCATGACAGGGGGCCCTACGAGCAGTACTTC
once | TRBJ2-2 | TRBD2 | TRBV5-4 | CASSSGLAGAAGELFF | TGTGCCAGCAGCTCGGGACTAGCGGGAGCGGCCGGGGAGCTGTTTTTT
NA | TRBJ2-2 | NA | TRBV19 | CASSEAGNTGELFF | TGTGCCAGTAGTGAAGCAGGGAACACCGGGGAGCTGTTTTTT